Each of the 25 T cell receptor beta chains below was sequenced from the same sample in a study of blood T cell repertoires in COVID-19. The protocol was immunoSEQ multiplex PCR, while the TCRdb copy is restricted to in-frame clones and leaves out a portion. The profile covers 130,000 or so clones, with under 90% appearing a single time and approximately 4.5% taken by the ten largest. The specimen sequenced was peripheral blood. These receptors came from a woman aged 65 to 85 with acute or convalescent COVID-19.

The chain recombines TRBV4-3 with TRBJ2-3; 12 bases are a match to TRBD2. V gave up 5 bases and J gave up 4 bases; unmatched junction bases: 4. The germline V gene has CDR1 LGHNA and CDR2 YSLEER. This CDR3 contains 15 residues. Written as DNA, the CDR3 is TGCGCCAGCAGCTTCTCTAGCGGGGGGGCAGATACGCAGTATTTT. Translated, it gives CASSFSSGGADTQYF.

The gene calls are TRBV14 and TRBJ1-2, with 9 bases lining up with TRBD1. This CDR3 has 15 residues. Germline-derived CDR1 and CDR2 are SGHDN and FVKESK. After removal of 5 bases from V and 4 bases from J, the junction contained 8 bases not matched to a gene. The CDR3 spells CASSVPGTGTYGYTF. In DNA, the CDR3 is TGTGCCAGCAGCGTTCCCGGGACAGGGACCTATGGCTACACCTTC. Full variable domain (outside the CDR3, taken from reference TRBV14 and TRBJ1-2): EAGVTQFPSHSVIEKGQTVTLRCDPISGHDNLYWYRRVMGKEIKFLLHFVKESKQDESGMPNNRFLAERTGGTYSTLKVQPAELEDSGVYFCASSVPGTGTYGYTFGSGTRLTVV.

The gene calls are TRBV5-1 and TRBJ1-2; 7 nucleotides match TRBD1. CDR1 and CDR2 (germline): SGHRS, YFSETQ. V shed 5 bases and J 0 bases; nucleotides not matched to a gene: 7. CDR3 length: 15 amino acids. The CDR3 region is CASSFGQVANYGYTF. DNA for the CDR3: TGCGCCAGCAGTTTCGGACAGGTAGCTAACTATGGCTACACCTTC. Full variable domain (outside the CDR3, taken from reference TRBV5-1 and TRBJ1-2): KAGVTQTPRYLIKTRGQQVTLSCSPISGHRSVSWYQQTPGQGLQFLFEYFSETQRNKGNFPGRFSGRQFSNSRSEMNVSTLELGDSALYLCASSFGQVANYGYTFGSGTRLTVV.

The V and J genes are TRBV11-3 and TRBJ1-1; 7 bases are shared with TRBD1. Germline CDR1 and CDR2: SGHNT and YENEEA. V lost 5 bases to trimming and J lost 2 bases; unmatched junction nucleotides: 8. The CDR3 has 15 residues. In DNA, the CDR3 is TGTGCCAGCAGCGAGATGGCAGGGGGTAACACTGAAGCTTTCTTT. Its translation is CASSEMAGGNTEAFF.

The V and J genes are TRBV9 and TRBJ2-3, with TRBD1 matching over 10 bases. Germline CDR1 reads SGDLS; CDR2 reads YYNGEE. Trimming took 7 bases from V and 9 from J; bases not matched to a gene: 8. There are 13 residues in the CDR3. The CDR3 sequence: CASCRDRGDTQYF. The CDR3 DNA reads as TGTGCCAGCTGCCGGGACAGGGGCGACACGCAGTATTTT.

The chain recombines TRBV6-2 or TRBV6-3 with TRBJ2-3, with TRBD1 as a possible D gene (6 bases). Germline assignment: CDR1 MNHEY and CDR2 SVGEGT. With 4 bases removed from V and 2 bases from J, the gap between germline ends came to 10 bases. This CDR3 region has 14 residues. The CDR3 is CASSSQGTTDTQYF. As DNA, the CDR3 is TGTGCCAGCAGTTCCCAGGGGACCACAGATACGCAGTATTTT.

The V and J genes are TRBV4-1 and TRBJ1-5; 10 bases line up with TRBD1. Germline-derived CDR1 and CDR2 are MGHRA and YSYEKL. CDR3 length equals 14 residues. V lost 4 bases, J lost 6 bases, and 3 bases stayed unmatched. The CDR3 sequence: CASSRGTGVQPQHF. DNA of the CDR3: TGCGCCAGCAGCCGAGGGACAGGGGTTCAGCCCCAGCATTTT.

The rearrangement uses TRBV5-1 and TRBJ1-3, with D tentatively TRBD1 (6 bases). There are 16 residues in the CDR3. The ends were cut back, 0 bases at V and 7 bases at J, with 17 bases in the middle. CDR1 is SGHRS, CDR2 YFSETQ, per germline. CDR3 bases: TGCGCCAGCAGCTTGGACCGACAGGCCCTTGGGAACACCATATATTTT. It codes for CASSLDRQALGNTIYF.

The chain links TRBV5-4 to TRBJ1-4; D remains unclear. Germline assignment: CDR1 SGHNT and CDR2 YYREEE (reference sequence). The CDR3 contains 15 residues. V gave up 0 bases and J gave up 8 bases, with 14 bases separating them. In nucleotides, the CDR3 is TGTGCCAGCAGCTTGGCCGGGGTCCGTGGGGAAAAACTGTTTTTT. It is translated as CASSLAGVRGEKLFF.

The CDR3 bases are TGCGCCAGCAGCCTATGGACAGGGGACACTGAAGCTTTCTTT. Protein product: CASSLWTGDTEAFF. The J gene is TRBJ1-1, the V gene TRBV5-1; 9 nucleotides align to TRBD1. CDR1 is SGHRS and CDR2 is YFSETQ in the germline V gene. Germline trimming cut 4 bases from V and 3 bases from J; bases unmatched to any gene: 4. CDR3 length: 14 residues.

The rearrangement uses TRBV4-3 and TRBJ2-3; D possibly corresponds to TRBD2 (5 bases). This CDR3 spans 16 amino acids. The V gene's germline CDR1 is LGHNA and CDR2 YSLEER. The germline V and J ends were trimmed by 1 base and 0 bases, with 11 bases remaining between them. The CDR3 protein is CASSQVPGVSTDTQYF. Written as DNA, the CDR3 is TGCGCCAGCAGCCAAGTGCCCGGGGTAAGCACAGATACGCAGTATTTT.

The chain recombines TRBV27 with TRBJ1-6, with TRBD1 identical over 9 bases. Germline values: CDR1 MNHEY, CDR2 SMNVEV (reference sequence). The CDR3 totals 17 residues. Trimming took 3 bases from V and 7 from J; bases not matched to a gene: 10. CDR3 protein: CASSFLARGQGNSPLHF. CDR3 DNA: TGTGCCAGCAGTTTCCTGGCTCGGGGACAGGGCAATTCACCCCTCCACTTT.

The chain has TRBV7-6 and TRBJ1-3; D perhaps matches TRBD1 (6 bases). CDR1 SGHVS and CDR2 FNYEAQ come from the germline V gene. The CDR3 loop spans 15 amino acids. Trimming took off 5 bases at V and 3 bases at J, with 14 bases between the two ends. The CDR3 DNA is TGTGCCAGCAGCCAAGACAGGACCTATGGAAACACCATATATTTT. Its protein is CASSQDRTYGNTIYF.

This clone was picked up one time. V is TRBV19 and J is TRBJ1-5; D is undetermined. Germline CDR1 is LNHDA and CDR2 is SQIVND (reference sequence). The CDR3 totals 15 residues. Deletions cut 1 base from V and 4 bases from J, with 11 bases between. The CDR3 here is CASSIGAVPNQPQHF. The CDR3 coding sequence is TGTGCCAGTAGTATAGGGGCAGTTCCGAATCAGCCCCAGCATTTT.

The CDR3 nucleotides read TGTGCCAGCAGCCCCTCCGGGACTAGCGGGGGAGAGCAGTACTTC. It is translated as CASSPSGTSGGEQYF. The J gene is TRBJ2-7, the V gene TRBV7-9, with TRBD2 matching over 14 bases. The V gene's germline CDR1 is SEHNR and CDR2 FQNEAQ (reference sequence). V lost 5 bases and J lost 7; bases outside the gene matches: 7. The length of the CDR3 is 15 residues.

The rearrangement uses TRBV19 and TRBJ2-3; D gene uncertain. Trimming took 4 bases from V and 4 from J, leaving 15 bases between them. The CDR3 runs to 15 residues. Germline-derived CDR1 and CDR2 are LNHDA and SQIVND (reference sequence). CDR3 DNA: TGTGCCAGTAGTACTACGAGCCCTGTCCCAGATACGCAGTATTTT. Translation gives CASSTTSPVPDTQYF.

Comment on this clone: The same CDR3 can be traced to other DNA sequences in this sample. This rearrangement joins TRBV6-6 to TRBJ2-7, with D perhaps matching TRBD2 (6 bases). Germline CDR1 reads MNHNY; CDR2 reads SVGAGI (reference sequence). The V gene lost 0 bases and the J gene lost 6 bases, with 9 bases spanning the gap. This CDR3 is 13 amino acids long. The CDR3 loop is CASSYSGGGEQYV. In DNA, the CDR3 is TGTGCCAGCAGTTACTCCGGGGGTGGCGAGCAGTACGTC.

The chain uses TRBV6-2 or TRBV6-3 and TRBJ2-7; D possibly corresponds to TRBD1 (6 bases). In germline, CDR1 is MNHEY, CDR2 SVGEGT. V was pared by 5 bases and J by 3 bases, with 14 bases between. This CDR3 has 14 amino acids. Written as DNA, the CDR3 is TGTGCCAGCAGTCGGCGACAGGCTCTCTACGAGCAGTACGTC. It is translated as CASSRRQALYEQYV.

This chain uses TRBV7-8 with TRBJ1-4; possible D gene TRBD1, 6 bases. Per germline, CDR1 SGHVS and CDR2 FQNEAQ. The CDR3 has 17 amino acids. With 3 bases removed from V and 7 bases from J, the gap between germline ends came to 21 bases. The CDR3 loop reads CASSFSRWGGQGEKLFF. As DNA, the CDR3 is TGTGCCAGCAGCTTTAGCCGTTGGGGGGGGCAAGGTGAAAAACTGTTTTTT.

The V gene is TRBV6-5, the J gene TRBJ1-1; the match to TRBD1 covers 11 bases. Germline CDR1 is MNHEY and CDR2 is SVGAGI. The length of the CDR3 is 16 residues. J gave up 13 bases and V 0 bases, and 13 bases lay outside the gene matches. This chain's CDR3 is CASSYSSPGQGQGVFF. CDR3 nucleotide sequence: TGTGCCAGCAGTTACTCTTCCCCCGGACAGGGACAGGGGGTTTTCTTT.

This chain links TRBV6-1 with TRBJ2-2; D gene uncertain. The germline CDR1 and CDR2 sequences are MNHNS and SASEGT. This CDR3 spans 13 amino acids. V gave up 1 base and J gave up 6 bases, with 6 bases separating them. CDR3 bases: TGTGCCAGCAGTGAAGGTCTAGCCGGGGAGCTGTTTTTT. Amino acid sequence: CASSEGLAGELFF.

The chain combines TRBV4-1 with TRBJ1-1; D ambiguous. Trimming removed 7 bases at V and 8 bases at J, with 17 bases between. The germline gives CDR1 MGHRA, CDR2 YSYEKL. This CDR3 region has 13 residues. CDR3 loop: CASTSQTPGEAFF. The CDR3, as DNA: TGCGCCAGCACCTCACAGACCCCGGGGGAAGCTTTCTTT.

The chain couples TRBV11-3 to TRBJ2-3, with D maybe TRBD2 (6 bases). V gave up 0 bases and J gave up 2 bases, with 12 bases separating them. CDR1 SGHNT and CDR2 YENEEA come from the germline V gene. CDR3 length: 16 amino acids. The CDR3 DNA follows: TGTGCCAGCAGCTTAGATTGGAGGGACCACACAGATACGCAGTATTTT. Translation gives CASSLDWRDHTDTQYF.

The chain has TRBV24-1 and TRBJ2-3; 13 bases fit TRBD2. The CDR3 covers 16 residues. In germline, CDR1 is KGHDR, CDR2 SFDVKD. With 5 bases clipped from V and 3 bases from J, the junction kept 4 bases outside the gene matches. The CDR3 loop is CATSGEGLAGTDTQYF. DNA for the CDR3: TGTGCCACCAGTGGCGAGGGACTAGCGGGAACAGATACGCAGTATTTT.

V gene TRBV5-1 combines with J gene TRBJ1-4; D ambiguous. V lost 0 bases and J lost 0, with 3 bases in between. This CDR3 comprises 14 residues. CDR1 is SGHRS and CDR2 is YFSETQ in the germline V gene. The CDR3 protein is CASSLDTTNEKLFF. CDR3 nucleotides: TGCGCCAGCAGCTTGGATACAACTAATGAAAAACTGTTTTTT.